The rows below give T cell receptor beta chains drawn from one sample of a study of cytomegalovirus exposure and HLA in healthy donors. This table comes from immunoSEQ multiplex PCR, and its TCRdb copy is limited to in-frame clones, with some not included. In the table there are 200,000 to 250,000 clones, about four fifths of which are singletons. The sample was PBMCs. The source is a man aged 30-40 years in good health and CMV-seronegative. CDR3s include the opening cysteine and the closing phenylalanine or tryptophan. Fields, in order: D gene, J gene, clone size, V gene, CDR3 protein, CDR3 DNA. A D gene is named only where the DNA matches it firmly. Clone sizes are given selectively: once, few, many, or a class where the clone is expanded.

TRBD1	TRBJ1-1	.	TRBV18	CASSPSGQLLEACF	TGTGCCAGCTCCCCCTCGGGACAGCTGCTCGAAGCTTGCTTT
.	TRBJ2-7	.	TRBV5-5	CASSLEQGYYEQYF	TGTGCCAGCAGCTTGGAACAGGGCTACTACGAGCAGTACTTC
TRBD1	TRBJ2-1	.	TRBV27	CASSDRWTGPKNEQFF	TGTGCCAGCAGCGACCGTTGGACAGGCCCTAAGAATGAGCAGTTCTTC
.	TRBJ2-5	.	TRBV2	CASSGVSGQETQYF	TGTGCCAGCAGTGGGGTTAGCGGCCAAGAGACCCAGTACTTC
TRBD1	TRBJ2-1	.	TRBV13	CASSLQGANNEQFF	TGTGCCAGCAGCTTACAGGGGGCGAACAATGAGCAGTTCTTC
TRBD1	TRBJ1-5	.	TRBV7-2	CASRGLQGEGPQHF	TGTGCCAGCAGAGGCCTCCAGGGGGAAGGGCCCCAGCATTTT
.	TRBJ1-5	.	TRBV7-9	CASSLVGGIGNQPQHF	TGTGCCAGCAGCTTAGTGGGCGGGATCGGCAATCAGCCCCAGCATTTT
.	TRBJ1-2	.	TRBV28	CAGGAGRRLLGRYGYTF	TGTGCCGGGGGAGCGGGACGAAGGTTGTTAGGCAGATATGGCTACACCTTC
.	TRBJ1-1	.	TRBV18	CASTVAGLTEAFF	TGTGCCAGCACAGTCGCCGGACTCACTGAAGCTTTCTTT
.	TRBJ1-4	.	TRBV27	CASKTRNRWGQNEKLFF	TGTGCCAGCAAAACCCGCAACCGGTGGGGGCAGAATGAAAAACTGTTTTTT
TRBD2	TRBJ2-1	.	TRBV6-4	CASCPSSGGSSCNEQFF	TGTGCCAGCTGCCCTTCTAGCGGGGGGTCCTCCTGCAATGAGCAGTTCTTC
.	TRBJ1-5	.	TRBV19	CASSISLGALSSNQPQHF	TGTGCCAGTAGTATTTCTCTGGGCGCATTAAGTAGCAATCAGCCCCAGCATTTT
TRBD1	TRBJ1-2	.	TRBV28	CASSFPQTSTGAGYTF	TGTGCCAGCAGTTTCCCGCAAACTTCGACAGGGGCCGGCTACACCTTC
TRBD1	TRBJ1-5	.	TRBV7-2	CASSSGQGRQPQHF	TGTGCCAGCAGCTCCGGACAGGGTCGTCAGCCCCAGCATTTT
.	TRBJ1-1	.	TRBV7-2	CASSLKTAMNTEAFF	TGTGCCAGCAGCTTAAAAACAGCTATGAACACTGAAGCTTTCTTT
TRBD1	TRBJ2-6	few	TRBV5-6	CASTLGVRGQTGASVLTF	TGTGCCAGCACTTTAGGGGTAAGGGGACAGACTGGGGCCAGCGTCCTGACTTTC
TRBD2	TRBJ2-1	.	TRBV7-9	CASTLTSGAGGEQFF	TGTGCCAGCACCCTGACTAGCGGGGCGGGGGGTGAGCAGTTCTTC
.	TRBJ2-2	few	TRBV23-1	CASSRGRRQAKIAGELFF	TGCGCCAGCAGTCGAGGTCGTCGACAGGCAAAGATTGCCGGGGAGCTGTTTTTT
.	TRBJ1-2	.	TRBV7-2	CASSLVGLGYGYTF	TGTGCCAGCAGCTTAGTGGGGCTTGGCTATGGCTACACCTTC
TRBD1	TRBJ1-1	.	TRBV27	CASSLYRGSSRGTEAFF	TGTGCCAGCAGTTTATACAGGGGGTCATCCCGAGGGACTGAAGCTTTCTTT
TRBD2	TRBJ2-3	.	TRBV4-2	CASSQQAGGLGRGTDTQYF	TGTGCCAGCAGCCAACAAGCGGGGGGGCTGGGTCGTGGCACAGATACGCAGTATTTT
TRBD1	TRBJ1-1	.	TRBV2	CATIDRGAFF	TGTGCCACCATCGACAGGGGTGCTTTCTTT
TRBD2	TRBJ2-1	.	TRBV2	CASRRGGRTYNEQFF	TGTGCCAGCAGGCGGGGGGGCAGAACCTACAATGAGCAGTTCTTC
.	TRBJ1-1	.	TRBV7-9	CASSLVGDTEAFF	TGTGCCAGCAGCTTAGTCGGGGACACTGAAGCTTTCTTT
.	TRBJ1-4	once	TRBV19	CASGTSEKLFF	TGTGCCTCCGGGACATCCGAAAAACTGTTTTTT
TRBD1	TRBJ1-2	.	TRBV27	CASSRNEQGDPPFEGYTF	TGTGCCAGCAGTCGAAATGAGCAGGGGGACCCCCCCTTTGAGGGCTACACCTTC
.	TRBJ1-4	few	TRBV2	CASSVNREYEKLFF	TGTGCCAGCAGTGTCAACAGGGAGTACGAAAAACTGTTTTTT
.	TRBJ1-1	.	TRBV4-2	CASSQDRQGTEAFF	TGTGCCAGCAGCCAAGATCGGCAGGGTACTGAAGCTTTCTTT
TRBD1	TRBJ1-1	.	TRBV4-2	CASSQPGTGNTEAFF	TGTGCCAGCAGCCAACCCGGGACAGGGAACACTGAGGCTTTCTTT
TRBD2	TRBJ2-3	.	TRBV7-2	CASSLELAGATDTQYF	TGTGCCAGCAGCCTGGAACTAGCGGGGGCCACAGATACGCAGTATTTT
.	TRBJ2-1	.	TRBV21-1	CASSSRGPSYNEQFF	TGTGCCAGCAGCTCGCGGGGGCCCTCCTACAATGAGCAGTTCTTC
TRBD1	TRBJ2-7	.	TRBV11-2	CASSFSLTGAEGYEQYF	TGTGCCAGCAGCTTCTCGTTGACAGGGGCCGAAGGCTACGAGCAGTACTTC
TRBD1	TRBJ1-1	.	TRBV25-1	CASRIQGRSNTEAFF	TGTGCCAGCAGAATACAGGGGCGGAGCAACACTGAAGCTTTCTTT
.	TRBJ2-5	.	TRBV18	CASSPGQQETQYF	TGTGCCAGCTCACCAGGACAGCAAGAGACCCAGTACTTC
.	TRBJ1-3	.	TRBV5-1	CASSLAGGDWRGNTIYF	TGCGCCAGCAGCTTGGCCGGAGGGGATTGGAGGGGAAACACCATATATTTT
.	TRBJ1-5	few	TRBV28	CASKLPRGNSNQPQHF	TGTGCCAGCAAGTTACCCCGGGGGAATAGCAATCAGCCCCAGCATTTT
.	TRBJ1-4	.	TRBV2	CASMGAGLNEKLFF	TGTGCCAGCATGGGGGCAGGGCTTAATGAAAAACTGTTTTTT
TRBD2	TRBJ2-1	once	TRBV10-1	CASSDLTSGRFNEQFF	TGCGCCAGCAGTGACTTGACTAGCGGGAGATTCAATGAGCAGTTCTTC
TRBD1	TRBJ2-7	.	TRBV5-1	CASSLYTGQGLSYEQYF	TGCGCCAGCAGCTTGTATACGGGACAGGGTCTCTCCTACGAGCAGTACTTC
.	TRBJ2-7	.	TRBV4-1	CASSQEGGGGKRPYEQYF	TGCGCCAGCAGCCAAGAGGGGGGCGGGGGTAAGCGTCCGTACGAGCAGTACTTC
.	TRBJ1-2	.	TRBV5-1	CASSFEAGGYTF	TGCGCCAGCAGCTTCGAGGCAGGGGGCTACACCTTC
.	TRBJ1-2	.	TRBV5-4	CASSRQGTHGYTF	TGTGCCAGCAGCCGCCAGGGTACCCATGGCTACACCTTC
TRBD1	TRBJ1-6	.	TRBV27	CASTLTGDSPLHF	TGTGCCAGCACTCTTACAGGGGATTCACCCCTCCACTTT
TRBD1	TRBJ1-3	few	TRBV5-1	CASSSTGTGGNTIYF	TGCGCCAGCAGCTCGACCGGGACAGGGGGCAACACCATATATTTT